A single sample gave rise to the 26 T cell receptor beta chains below, sequenced in a study of shared clonotypes between healthy human individuals. Profiling relied on immunoSEQ multiplex PCR, and the TCRdb table lists in-frame clones only, not all of them. In the table there are around 500,000 clones, around 80% of which are singletons. The sample was PBMCs. The receptor set was obtained from a woman in her thirties or forties in good health. Some clones in this sample may be carry-over from other donors' samples.

The chain employs TRBV19 and TRBJ2-1; possible D gene TRBD1, 5 bases. This CDR3 has 15 amino acids. V was trimmed by 3 bases and J by 2 bases, leaving 11 bases between them. Germline V gene sequence: CDR1 LNHDA, CDR2 SQIVND (reference sequence). The CDR3: CASSMGRGTYNEQFF. As DNA, the CDR3 is TGTGCCAGTAGTATGGGTAGGGGCACCTACAATGAGCAGTTCTTC.

The V and J genes are TRBV9 and TRBJ2-5; 9 positions agree with TRBD1. From germline, CDR1 is SGDLS and CDR2 YYNGEE. The CDR3 sequence is 18 residues long. J was trimmed by 3 bases and V by 7 bases; bases with no gene match: 19. The CDR3 nucleotides read TGTGCCAGCTCAGTAGGGGCCTCTGCACAGGGGGCCGAAGAGACCCAGTACTTC. Its protein product is CASSVGASAQGAEETQYF.

The rearrangement links TRBV27 to TRBJ2-7; D gene ambiguous. This CDR3 contains 13 residues. The V gene's germline CDR1 is MNHEY and CDR2 SMNVEV (reference sequence). V gave up 5 bases and J gave up 5 bases, with 13 bases separating them. The CDR3 DNA is TGTGCCAGCAGTAAGCTAACAAGGGACGAGCAGTACTTC. It encodes CASSKLTRDEQYF.

This clone was counted between two and nine times. V and J are TRBV9 and TRBJ1-2; D perhaps matches TRBD1 (5 bases). The germline gives CDR1 SGDLS, CDR2 YYNGEE. Trimming stripped 1 base from V and 2 bases from J, with 12 bases between. The CDR3 spans 15 residues. The CDR3 nucleotides read TGTGCCAGCAGCGTATCGACAGAATCAAACTATGGCTACACCTTC. Translated: CASSVSTESNYGYTF. The entire variable domain, with the rest obtained from reference TRBV9 and TRBJ1-2, is as follows: DSGVTQTPKHLITATGQRVTLRCSPRSGDLSVYWYQQSLDQGLQFLIQYYNGEERAKGNILERFSAQQFPDLHSELNLSSLELGDSALYFCASSVSTESNYGYTFGSGTRLTVV.

This chain uses TRBV7-8 with TRBJ2-7; D is unclear. Germline V gene sequence: CDR1 SGHVS, CDR2 FQNEAQ. V was clipped by 4 bases and J by 0 bases, with 7 bases between them. This CDR3 region has 13 residues. The CDR3 coding sequence is TGTGCCAGCAGCTCGATCTCCTCCTACGAGCAGTACTTC. Amino acids: CASSSISSYEQYF.

This sequence joins TRBV6-4 and TRBJ2-1; D call uncertain. Trimming left V 7 bases short and J 12 bases short, with 4 bases between. The CDR3 consists of 8 residues. The germline CDR1 and CDR2 sequences are MRHNA and SNTAGT. The CDR3 DNA reads as TGTGCCAGCAAGTGGCAGTTCTTC. Encoded protein: CASKWQFF.

This clone came up once. The chain combines TRBV7-3 with TRBJ2-2; 7 bases fit TRBD1. This CDR3 is 16 amino acids long. Trimming at V came to 3 bases and at J to 2 bases, leaving 6 bases not matched to a gene. The germline V gene has CDR1 SGHTA and CDR2 FQGTGA. CDR3 in DNA: TGTGCCAGCAGCTTGACAGGGCTGACAAACACCGGGGAGCTGTTTTTT. Residues: CASSLTGLTNTGELFF.

The chain carries TRBV4-2 and TRBJ2-7; 8 nucleotides match TRBD2. J gave up 4 bases and V 1 base, and 9 bases lay outside the gene matches. The CDR3 contains 16 residues. The germline V gene has CDR1 LGHNA and CDR2 YNFKEQ. The CDR3 is CASSQVGSGRGYEQYF. The CDR3, as DNA: TGTGCCAGCAGCCAAGTGGGAAGCGGGAGAGGATACGAGCAGTACTTC.

The chain carries TRBV9 and TRBJ2-5; perhaps TRBD2 as D (6 bases). The V and J ends lost 0 bases and 2 bases respectively, with 14 bases between them. CDR1 and CDR2 (germline): SGDLS, YYNGEE. The CDR3 is 16 residues long. CDR3 DNA sequence: TGTGCCAGCAGCGTAGGCGTAGCGGAGACACAAGAGACCCAGTACTTC. This gives the protein CASSVGVAETQETQYF.

The rearrangement uses TRBV28 and TRBJ1-4, with D possibly TRBD1 on 5 matching bases. CDR1 and CDR2 (germline): MDHEN, SYDVKM. Trimming pared 7 bases from V and 0 bases from J, leaving 15 bases between. This CDR3 comprises 16 residues. CDR3 region: CASNIAGTPTNEKLFF. Here the CDR3 DNA reads TGTGCCAGCAACATTGCTGGGACCCCAACTAATGAAAAACTGTTTTTT.

The chain joins TRBV23-1 to TRBJ2-7; a possible D gene is TRBD2 (6 bases). TRBV23-1 is noted as an ORF with a role that remains uncertain. V lost 0 bases and J 3 bases, leaving 18 bases between the germline ends. This CDR3 spans 17 amino acids. CDR3 residues: CASSQSSRWGLNYEQYF. The CDR3 DNA reads TGCGCCAGCAGTCAATCTTCCAGATGGGGACTGAACTACGAGCAGTACTTC.

In this sample, this clone turned up many times. The chain carries TRBV6-7 and TRBJ2-7; maybe TRBD2 (6 bases). TRBV6-7 falls under the ORF class, with uncertain function. CDR3 size: 15 residues. V lost 8 bases and J 2 bases, leaving 19 bases between the germline ends. CDR3 sequence reads: CASPQRRGSTYEQYF. DNA for the CDR3: TGTGCCAGCCCTCAACGGAGGGGTTCCACCTACGAGCAGTACTTC.

This rearrangement joins TRBV4-2 to TRBJ2-1; perhaps D is TRBD1 or TRBD2 (5 bases each). V gave up 0 bases and J gave up 2 bases, with 11 bases separating them. This CDR3 comprises 16 residues. CDR1 is LGHNA, CDR2 YNFKEQ, per germline. CDR3 in amino acids: CASSQENGAAYNEQFF. The CDR3 DNA sequence: TGTGCCAGCAGCCAAGAGAACGGGGCCGCCTACAATGAGCAGTTCTTC.

This chain uses TRBV6-1 with TRBJ2-6; TRBD1 aligns across 11 bases. The CDR3 has 18 amino acids. Germline lookup yields CDR1 MNHNS and CDR2 SASEGT. Trimming cost V 4 bases and J 1 base; bases outside gene matches: 6. CDR3 in amino acids: CASSVRTGGASGANVLTF. For the CDR3, the DNA is TGTGCCAGCAGTGTCCGGACAGGGGGCGCGTCTGGGGCCAACGTCCTGACTTTC.

Comments on this clone: The likely explanation is a read error, given a far larger clone one base away. The chain combines TRBV30 with TRBJ2-7; 7 bases are a match to TRBD2. The CDR3 runs 14 residues. Trimming cost V 3 bases and J 6 bases; bases outside gene matches: 11. Germline CDR1 reads GTSNPN; CDR2 reads SVGIG (reference sequence). The CDR3 sequence: CAWRPWWEGREQYF. CDR3 in DNA: TGTGCCTGGAGGCCCTGGTGGGAGGGCCGCGAGCAGTACTTC.

The count of this clone is one. The CDR3 bases are TGCGCCAGCAGCGCGGGGAGCCCCAGATACGCAGATACGCAGTATTTT. Translating it yields CASSAGSPRYADTQYF. The chain links TRBV5-1 to TRBJ2-3; tentative D call: TRBD2 (6 bases). Germline CDR1 reads SGHRS; CDR2 reads YFSETQ. The CDR3 covers 16 residues. The V end was cut by 4 bases, the J end by 4 bases, with 19 bases between.

The V call is TRBV14, the J call TRBJ2-7; the match to TRBD1 covers 8 bases. V gave up 4 bases and J gave up 9 bases; unmatched junction bases: 8. The CDR3 sequence is 13 residues long. Looked up from germline, CDR1 is SGHDN and CDR2 is FVKESK. The CDR3 loop reads CASSPGQGGVQYF. The CDR3 region has the DNA TGTGCCAGCAGCCCAGGACAGGGAGGCGTGCAGTACTTC.

The gene calls are TRBV7-5 and TRBJ2-7; TRBD2 is taken as the D call from the table, unchecked against the DNA. TRBV7-5 is classified as a pseudogene. This CDR3 region has 19 residues. The CDR3 loop reads CARSLTPRTSGRGCYEQYF. The DNA of the CDR3 is TGTGCCAGAAGCTTAACCCCGAGGACTAGCGGGAGAGGTTGCTACGAGCAGTACTTC.

This chain uses TRBV4-2 with TRBJ2-3; TRBD2 matches 10 bases. From germline, CDR1 is LGHNA and CDR2 YNFKEQ. The CDR3 length is 16 residues. Trimming cost V 6 bases and J 2 bases; bases outside gene matches: 8. The CDR3 loop reads CASSPPLAGATDTQYF. As DNA, the CDR3 is TGTGCCAGCAGTCCCCCCCTAGCGGGAGCCACAGATACGCAGTATTTT.

The chain has TRBV5-1 and TRBJ1-4; D may be TRBD1 (5 bases). Germline V gene lookup returns CDR1 SGHRS and CDR2 YFSETQ. The V and J ends lost 2 bases and 5 bases respectively, with 10 bases between them. The CDR3 contains 14 residues. CDR3 region: CASSFRRGNEKLFF. CDR3 bases: TGCGCCAGCAGCTTTCGGCGGGGCAATGAAAAACTGTTTTTT.

As to this clone: It differs at one base from a far larger clone, so likely a read error. The missing conserved phenylalanine or tryptophan at the end of this CDR3 makes a read error likely. The same CDR3 arises from other DNA sequences in this sample as well. V is TRBV29-1 and J is TRBJ1-2; no firm D call. The germline CDR1 and CDR2 sequences are SQVTM and ANQGSEA. The germline V and J ends were trimmed by 7 bases and 2 bases, with 8 bases remaining between them. This CDR3 has 11 residues. The CDR3 region is CSESSNYGYTL. The CDR3 DNA is TGCAGCGAGTCCTCAAACTATGGCTACACCTTA.

J is TRBJ1-2 and V is TRBV5-1; 8 positions agree with TRBD1. Losses at the gene ends were 7 bases for V and 4 bases for J; bases not matched to a gene: 6. The CDR3 is 13 residues long. CDR1 SGHRS and CDR2 YFSETQ come from the germline V gene. CDR3 DNA sequence: TGCGCCAGCGGAACAGGACAGGGCTATGGCTACACCTTC. It codes for CASGTGQGYGYTF.

The chain carries TRBV5-5 and TRBJ2-5; a possible D gene is TRBD1 (6 bases). The V end lost 4 bases, the J end lost 5 bases, and 24 bases lay between the germline ends. Germline CDR1 SGHKS, CDR2 YYEKEE (reference sequence). CDR3 length: 17 residues. The CDR3 here is CASSPRNRVWVKETQYF. In DNA, the CDR3 is TGTGCCAGCAGCCCCAGGAACAGGGTGTGGGTCAAGGAGACCCAGTACTTC.

The chain employs TRBV27 and TRBJ2-5; unclear D gene. V dropped 3 bases and J dropped 1 base, with 9 bases sitting between them. The CDR3 length is 14 residues. In germline, CDR1 is MNHEY, CDR2 SMNVEV (reference sequence). In DNA form, the CDR3 reads TGTGCCAGCAGTTTGGCAGGAGTCCAAGAGACCCAGTACTTC. It is translated as CASSLAGVQETQYF.

This clone was detected a few times. The chain carries TRBV18 and TRBJ2-3, with 8 bases that match TRBD2. Per germline, CDR1 KGHSH and CDR2 LQKENI. The CDR3 length is 14 residues. The junction had 0 bases not matched to a gene; V was cut back by 3 bases and J by 1 base. CDR3 in amino acids: CASSPSGGTDTQYF. The CDR3 DNA reads TGTGCCAGCTCACCTAGCGGGGGCACAGATACGCAGTATTTT. Using reference TRBV18 and TRBJ2-3 for the parts outside the CDR3, the full variable domain is NAGVMQNPRHLVRRRGQEARLRCSPMKGHSHVYWYRQLPEEGLKFMVYLQKENIIDESGMPKERFSAEFPKEGPSILRIQQVVRGDSAAYFCASSPSGGTDTQYFGPGTRLTVL.

This chain links TRBV5-4 with TRBJ1-3, with D perhaps matching TRBD1 (5 bases). With 0 bases removed from V and 4 bases from J, the gap between germline ends came to 17 bases. Germline lookup yields CDR1 SGHNT and CDR2 YYREEE (reference sequence). The CDR3 is 17 amino acids. This chain's CDR3 is CASSLGPGTEIGNTIYF. In nucleotides, the CDR3 is TGTGCCAGCAGCTTGGGCCCCGGGACCGAAATCGGAAACACCATATATTTT.